This entry is about one T cell receptor (beta chain). Its antigen is unknown. The record has no base qualities; no much larger clone is one base away. Collaborating institutions collected whole blood in K2EDTA tubes following their own protocols. Collaborator samples were shipped for TCRbeta analysis as frozen whole blood, isolated PBMCs, or DNA extracted from either sample type. TCRbeta CDR3 regions were amplified from genomic DNA using the immunoSEQ Assay, a bias-controlled multiplex PCR. Under the source paper's analysis protocol: Nucleated cell counts per sample were estimated from amplification of reference gene primers within the assay. To quantify the absolute abundance of each unique TCRbeta CDR3 rearrangement, sequence reads were collapsed and filtered. For each sample, productive Simpson clonality was calculated by taking the square root of Simpson's diversity index across productive rearrangements. TCRdb retrieved this table from immuneACCESS and kept in-frame rearrangements only. Not all clones are present; in checked studies, unresolved V genes account for under half, and no reason is known for the remainder. For V, J and clone size, that table is used; D and trimming come from the DNA. The table for this sample lists about 120,000 clones; 60% to 85% of them were counted only once. The ten top clones hold roughly 2.1% of the sample.

The entry originates in a study of blood T cell repertoires in COVID-19 (TCRdb year 2020). About the investigation overall: Collaborator samples came from the United States, Italy and Spain and covered acute and convalescent phases of COVID-19. The dataset comprised deeply sampled blood TCRbeta repertoires from subjects exposed to, actively infected with, or recovered from COVID-19. Where available, HLA class I and class II types were taken from metadata supplied by the sample provider and were not determined by assay-based typing. The samples were drawn from the first 160 participants of the ongoing ImmuneRACE study and from 950 to 1,500 subjects provided by 6 global collaborators. The sample metadata nearly always contained a de-identified subject ID, COVID-19 status, age in years and sex. The material from the prospective study consisted of cDNA or gDNA derived from T cells, B-cell-depleted T cells, or PBMCs. A freely available public database, intended as a resource for researchers studying the immune response to SARS-CoV-2, is where the repertoires were released.

Broader findings and caveats from the paper: The amount of clinical and demographic metadata varied by source and participant and was provided uncurated.

V was cut back by 6 bases and J by 0 bases, leaving a gap of 12 bases between them. Looking up the germline V gene (reference sequence) yields CDR1 WNHNN and CDR2 SYGVQD. Spanning cysteine to phenylalanine, the CDR3 consists of 15 amino acids. Only CDR3 DNA remains: 45 bases, in frame from the first base. The chain is made from TRBV10-1 and TRBJ1-5; a tentative D match to TRBD1 spans 5 bases. The source is a man between 65 and 79 years old with acute or convalescent COVID-19. The specimen sequenced was peripheral blood. The DNA sequence is as follows: TGCGCCAGCAGCTCAGGGTTAACTAGCAATCAGCCCCAGCATTTT. This encodes CASSSGLTSNQPQHF.